This T cell receptor (beta chain) originates from a study of OX40 agonist ivuxolimab in advanced cancers. About the study: Patients were dosed with the agonistic anti-OX40 (CD134) antibody ivuxolimab. Patients were infused with ivuxolimab every 2 weeks at 0.01 to 10 mg/kg. The study reported partial responses in three patients: one hepatocellular carcinoma, two cutaneous melanoma.

Patients had blood sampled at baseline and again on cycle 4 day 1 and cycle 7 day 1. TCRdb keeps only in-frame clones here, not all; method: immunoSEQ multiplex PCR. The sample lists some 44,000 clones, less than 90% occurring once. Germline lookup yields CDR1 SGHTA and CDR2 FQGNSA. The length of the CDR3 is 15 residues. V gave up 0 bases and J gave up 3 bases; unmatched junction bases: 2. This receptor was identified in an adult with an advanced solid tumor such as melanoma, head and neck, liver or kidney cancer. This sequence joins TRBV7-2 and TRBJ2-3, with TRBD2 matching over 8 bases. The source was CD4+ or CD8+ T cells sorted from blood, collected in a trial of the OX40 agonist ivuxolimab. The CDR3 here is CASSLASGTTDTQYF. The CDR3 region has the DNA TGTGCCAGCAGCTTAGCTAGCGGGACGACAGATACGCAGTATTTT. Based on the CDR3 plus reference TRBV7-2 and TRBJ2-3, the full variable domain is GAGVSQSPSNKVTEKGKDVELRCDPISGHTALYWYRQSLGQGLEFLIYFQGNSAPDKSGLPSDRFSAERTGGSVSTLTIQRTQQEDSAVYLCASSLASGTTDTQYFGPGTRLTVL.